A single sample gave rise to the 18 T cell receptor beta chains below, sequenced in a study of blood T cell repertoires in COVID-19. Generated by immunoSEQ multiplex PCR, the TCRdb table keeps only in-frame clones and is missing some. The top ten hold more than 1.2% of the sample, which has 250,000 to 350,000 clones, approximately 84% seen once. The sample consisted of peripheral blood. The receptors were sampled from a human donor with COVID-19, enrolled during active disease. The donor label of this sample is uncertain.

The chain couples TRBV7-8 to TRBJ2-7; 7 bases are a match to TRBD2. The CDR3 is made up of 14 amino acids. Germline CDR1 is SGHVS and CDR2 is FQNEAQ. Trimming took 1 base from V and 4 from J; bases not matched to a gene: 4. The CDR3 sequence is CASSLEAGAYEQYF. Here the CDR3 DNA reads TGTGCCAGCAGCTTAGAGGCGGGAGCGTACGAGCAGTACTTC.

V gene TRBV2 combines with J gene TRBJ1-1; the D gene is possibly TRBD1 (5 bases). The CDR3 has 13 amino acids. Looked up from germline, CDR1 is SNHLY and CDR2 is FYNNEI. The V and J ends lost 7 bases and 6 bases respectively, with 15 bases between them. The CDR3 coding sequence is TGTGCCAGCAATAGGTTAGGGGCGGCTGAAGCTTTCTTT. Amino acids: CASNRLGAAEAFF.

This clone was observed a single time. V is TRBV29-1 and J is TRBJ1-1; 10 nucleotides align to TRBD1. V trimming: 0 bases; J trimming: 5 bases; junction bases outside the gene matches: 3. The CDR3 runs 14 residues. Germline-derived CDR1 and CDR2 are SQVTM and ANQGSEA. CDR3 DNA: TGCAGCGTTGAAGATGGACAGGGGGTAACTGAAGCTTTCTTT. It codes for CSVEDGQGVTEAFF.

This rearrangement joins TRBV27 to TRBJ2-7; the D is unclear. The ends were cut back, 4 bases at V and 0 bases at J, with 4 bases in the middle. CDR3 length: 12 amino acids. Germline loops: CDR1 MNHEY, CDR2 SMNVEV (reference sequence). The CDR3 loop reads CASSSYSYEQYF. The CDR3, as DNA: TGTGCCAGCAGTTCCTACTCCTACGAGCAGTACTTC.

This clone has just one count. This chain joins TRBV7-2 and TRBJ2-1, with D possibly matching TRBD1 (5 bases). Germline values: CDR1 SGHTA, CDR2 FQGNSA. V was clipped by 2 bases and J by 8 bases, with 22 bases between them. The CDR3 loop spans 17 amino acids. CDR3 residues: CASSLYGRIKTGDEQFF. The CDR3, as DNA: TGTGCCAGCAGCTTATACGGCCGGATCAAAACAGGCGATGAGCAGTTCTTC.

The chain has TRBV7-8 and TRBJ1-2; 7 bases align to TRBD1. The CDR3 is 13 residues long. V gave up 11 bases and J gave up 8 bases; unmatched junction bases: 14. Germline loops: CDR1 SGHVS, CDR2 FQNEAQ. The CDR3 protein is CAGRKGQIDGYTF. The CDR3 DNA reads as TGTGCCGGCCGAAAGGGACAGATCGACGGCTACACCTTC.

The J gene is TRBJ2-4, the V gene TRBV29-1; weak D call: TRBD1 (6 bases). This CDR3 has 14 residues. The V end was cut by 2 bases, the J end by 0 bases, with 8 bases between. CDR1 and CDR2 (germline): SQVTM, ANQGSEA. CDR3 DNA: TGCAGCGTTGAAACGACAGGAGCCAAAAACATTCAGTACTTC. Its protein product is CSVETTGAKNIQYF.

This rearrangement joins TRBV5-4 to TRBJ2-7; 7 bases map to TRBD1. CDR3 length: 15 amino acids. Germline V gives CDR1 SGHNT, CDR2 YYREEE (reference sequence). Germline trimming cut 3 bases from V and 6 bases from J; bases unmatched to any gene: 12. The CDR3 loop reads CASSWGTGVVLEQYF. Here the CDR3 DNA reads TGTGCCAGCAGCTGGGGAACAGGGGTCGTCCTCGAGCAGTACTTC.

The chain combines TRBV7-3 with TRBJ2-2; D remains ambiguous. CDR1 SGHTA and CDR2 FQGTGA come from the germline V gene. V gave up 3 bases and J gave up 2 bases, with 4 bases separating them. This CDR3 contains 13 residues. CDR3 DNA: TGTGCCAGCAGCTTCAGTAACACCGGGGAGCTGTTTTTT. Its protein is CASSFSNTGELFF. Variable domain in full (rest from reference TRBV7-3 and TRBJ2-2): GAGVSQTPSNKVTEKGKYVELRCDPISGHTALYWYRQSLGQGPEFLIYFQGTGAADDSGLPNDRFFAVRPEGSVSTLKIQRTERGDSAVYLCASSFSNTGELFFGEGSRLTVL.

The chain couples TRBV30 to TRBJ1-1, with D possibly being TRBD1 (6 bases). Germline V gene lookup returns CDR1 GTSNPN and CDR2 SVGIG (reference sequence). The CDR3 sequence is 17 residues long. V was trimmed by 0 bases and J by 5 bases, leaving 22 bases between them. CDR3 in DNA: TGTGCCTGGAGTGTAGGGCAGGGGACATTCTCGAGGACTGAAGCTTTCTTT. Encoded protein: CAWSVGQGTFSRTEAFF.

J is TRBJ2-1 and V is TRBV18; the D gene is possibly TRBD2 (5 bases). V lost 4 bases and J 0 bases, leaving 10 bases between the germline ends. The CDR3 totals 15 residues. Germline V gene sequence: CDR1 KGHSH, CDR2 LQKENI. Here the CDR3 DNA reads TGTGCCAGCTCACGGGAGCCTGACTCCTACAATGAGCAGTTCTTC. Residues: CASSREPDSYNEQFF. Drawing the rest from reference TRBV18 and TRBJ2-1, the complete variable domain is NAGVMQNPRHLVRRRGQEARLRCSPMKGHSHVYWYRQLPEEGLKFMVYLQKENIIDESGMPKERFSAEFPKEGPSILRIQQVVRGDSAAYFCASSREPDSYNEQFFGPGTRLTVL.

The V call is TRBV6-5, the J call TRBJ2-4, with D possibly being TRBD1 (5 bases). The CDR3 has 13 residues. Germline loops: CDR1 MNHEY, CDR2 SVGAGI. Trimming removed 6 bases at V and 5 bases at J, with 11 bases between. DNA of the CDR3: TGTGCCAGCAGCGACTTAGGGGAAAACATTCAGTACTTC. Protein product: CASSDLGENIQYF.

This chain uses TRBV30 with TRBJ2-2; 8 nucleotides line up with TRBD1. The V gene end was trimmed by 0 bases and the J gene end by 3 bases; junction bases not matched to a gene: 6. The CDR3 is made up of 16 amino acids. Germline CDR1 GTSNPN, CDR2 SVGIG (reference sequence). CDR3 amino acids: CAWSVRTGSYTGELFF. For the CDR3, the DNA is TGTGCCTGGAGTGTCCGGACAGGGAGTTACACCGGGGAGCTGTTTTTT.

V and J are TRBV28 and TRBJ2-7; 7 bases fit TRBD1. Losses at the gene ends were 3 bases for V and 5 bases for J; bases not matched to a gene: 13. CDR3 length: 16 amino acids. CDR1 and CDR2 from the germline V gene are MDHEN and SYDVKM. Here the CDR3 DNA reads TGTGCCAGCAGTTTGTCCACCGGGACAGTAGTCCACGAGCAGTACTTC. Its protein product is CASSLSTGTVVHEQYF.

This chain joins TRBV12-5 and TRBJ2-1; 7 bases agree with TRBD2. Germline values: CDR1 LGHNT, CDR2 FRNRAP. The length of the CDR3 is 12 residues. After removal of 7 bases from V and 9 bases from J, the junction contained 6 bases not matched to a gene. CDR3 DNA: TGTGCTAGTGAGGGAGGGGTGAGTGAGCAGTTCTTC. It specifies CASEGGVSEQFF.

As to this clone: In the same sample, other DNA sequences code for this CDR3. The chain uses TRBV3-1 (or the pseudogene TRBV3-2) and TRBJ1-6, with D possibly TRBD1 on 5 matching bases. Trimming shortened V by 1 base and J by 6 bases, and 13 bases separated the two germline ends. This CDR3 has 16 amino acids. Germline values: CDR1 LGHDT, CDR2 YNNKEL (reference sequence). Here the CDR3 reads CASSQGWGGGNSPLHF. In DNA, the CDR3 is TGTGCCAGCAGCCAAGGTTGGGGGGGAGGTAATTCACCCCTCCACTTT.

The gene calls are TRBV19 and TRBJ1-5; TRBD1 matches at 8 bases. V lost 6 bases to trimming and J lost 7 bases; unmatched junction nucleotides: 5. This CDR3 has 13 amino acids. CDR1 and CDR2 (germline): LNHDA, SQIVND (reference sequence). CDR3 sequence (DNA): TGTGCCAGTAGCCCGGACAGGGCCCAGCCCCAGCATTTT. The encoded protein is CASSPDRAQPQHF.

V gene TRBV3-1 (or the pseudogene TRBV3-2) combines with J gene TRBJ1-2; the D gene is possibly TRBD1 (5 bases). Germline lookup yields CDR1 LGHDT and CDR2 YNNKEL (reference sequence). This CDR3 has 13 amino acids. The germline V and J ends were trimmed by 6 bases and 8 bases, with 16 bases remaining between them. In DNA form, the CDR3 reads TGTGCCAGCAGACTGCAGGGATTACACGGCTACACCTTC. This encodes CASRLQGLHGYTF.